These 17 T cell receptor beta chains came from one sample sequenced in a study of blood T cells in healthy people across ages. Alongside a J-beta primer mix, a sample-barcoded 5' primer served in a second PCR lasting roughly 7 to 11 cycles. TCRdb reprocessed the 5' RACE reads with MiXCR, giving one entry per CDR3 protein. The sample lists over 1,500,000 distinct CDR3 sequences, 35% to 50% occurring once. The sequencing sample was made of blood. These receptors all stem from a human donor in good health.

As regards this clonotype: The junction and the germline gene differ at one end; a read error may be behind it. The gene calls are TRBV6-6 and TRBJ1-2; 7 bases align to TRBD1. Germline V CDR1 and CDR2: MNHNY, SVGAGI (reference sequence). This CDR3 has 13 residues. The DNA for the CDR3 is TGTGTCAGCAGCAGGGACAGCGAGTATGGCTACACCTTC. It encodes CVSSRDSEYGYTF.

The genes are TRBV28 and TRBJ1-2; D may be TRBD1 (6 bases). V was cut by 7 bases and J by 5 bases, with 20 bases left in between. Germline assignment: CDR1 MDHEN and CDR2 SYDVKM. The CDR3 covers 15 residues. This chain's CDR3 is CASTPVRGEEYGYTF. The CDR3 DNA follows: TGTGCCAGCACCCCCGTTAGGGGGGAAGAATATGGCTACACCTTC.

This clonotype was seen a few times. The chain combines TRBV4-2 with TRBJ2-7, with TRBD1 identical over 8 bases. The germline V gene has CDR1 LGHNA and CDR2 YNFKEQ. The CDR3 extends over 14 amino acids. The trim removed 0 bases at V and 7 bases at J, leaving 5 bases unmatched. CDR3 coding DNA: TGTGCCAGCAGCCAAGATAAGACAGGGGAAGAGCAGTACTTC. Residues: CASSQDKTGEEQYF.

V is TRBV5-1 and J is TRBJ1-1; 8 nucleotides align to TRBD1. Germline CDR1 and CDR2: SGHRS and YFSETQ. The CDR3 contains 14 residues. Trimming at V came to 4 bases and at J to 6 bases, leaving 8 bases not matched to a gene. CDR3 DNA: TGCGCCAGCAGCGTGACAGGGGATCGGTCTGAAGCTTTCTTT. Its protein is CASSVTGDRSEAFF.

This chain links TRBV7-2 with TRBJ2-2; the D gene is possibly TRBD2 (7 bases). CDR1 is SGHTA and CDR2 is FQGNSA in the germline V gene. CDR3 length: 16 amino acids. V was trimmed by 2 bases and J by 2 bases, leaving 12 bases between them. The CDR3 nucleotides read TGTGCCAGCAGCTTATTCGCGGGGGCCAACACCGGGGAGCTGTTTTTT. It codes for CASSLFAGANTGELFF.

This clonotype was detected a few times. The chain links TRBV12-3 or TRBV12-4 to TRBJ2-7; the match to TRBD1 covers 11 bases. Germline trimming cut 4 bases from V and 7 bases from J; bases unmatched to any gene: 9. CDR3 size: 15 residues. The CDR3 nucleotides read TGTGCCAGCAGTTACGGGGGACAGGGGGTAGGGGAGCAGTACTTC. Protein: CASSYGGQGVGEQYF.

This clonotype showed up just a few times. V is TRBV5-1 and J is TRBJ2-6; possibly TRBD1 or TRBD2 for D (5 bases each). This CDR3 spans 16 amino acids. CDR1 is SGHRS, CDR2 YFSETQ, per germline. Trimming pared 4 bases from V and 0 bases from J, leaving 11 bases between. The CDR3 here is CASSRDGASGANVLTF. In nucleotides, the CDR3 is TGCGCCAGCAGCCGGGACGGAGCCTCTGGGGCCAACGTCCTGACTTTC. The full variable domain, its missing parts supplied by reference TRBV5-1 and TRBJ2-6, is KAGVTQTPRYLIKTRGQQVTLSCSPISGHRSVSWYQQTPGQGLQFLFEYFSETQRNKGNFPGRFSGRQFSNSRSEMNVSTLELGDSALYLCASSRDGASGANVLTFGAGSRLTVL.

The chain employs TRBV7-8 and TRBJ1-2, with TRBD1 as a possible D gene (6 bases). Per the germline V gene, CDR1 is SGHVS and CDR2 is FQNEAQ. V was shortened by 2 bases and J by 9 bases, with 10 bases between the two germline ends. The CDR3 runs to 12 residues. CDR3 in amino acids: CASSLFRGSYTF. DNA of the CDR3: TGTGCCAGCAGCTTATTCAGGGGAAGCTACACCTTC.

V is TRBV28 and J is TRBJ2-3, with TRBD2 matching 8 bases. The CDR3 runs to 16 residues. Germline lookup yields CDR1 MDHEN and CDR2 SYDVKM. Unmatched junction bases numbered 11, after V lost 3 bases and J lost 6 bases. CDR3 protein: CASSLGFTGGADTQYF. In DNA, the CDR3 is TGTGCCAGCAGTTTGGGCTTTACGGGGGGGGCGGATACGCAGTATTTT.

This clonotype was detected a few times. The chain has TRBV20-1 and TRBJ2-2; the D gene is possibly TRBD1 (6 bases). The CDR3 loop spans 14 amino acids. V was trimmed by 5 bases and J by 1 base, leaving 11 bases between them. Germline V gene data show CDR1 as DFQATT and CDR2 as SNEGSKA (reference sequence). The CDR3 DNA reads TGCAGTGCTGCGAAACAGGGGAACACCGGGGAGCTGTTTTTT. This codes for CSAAKQGNTGELFF.

The V gene is TRBV29-1, the J gene TRBJ2-7, with TRBD2 matching 15 bases. The length of the CDR3 is 16 residues. J lost 3 bases, V lost 7 bases, and 10 bases had no gene match. Germline loops: CDR1 SQVTM, CDR2 ANQGSEA. CDR3 residues: CSAATGTSGRHYEQYF. CDR3 sequence (DNA): TGCAGCGCCGCCACCGGGACTAGCGGGAGGCACTACGAGCAGTACTTC.

This chain uses TRBV7-2 with TRBJ1-5; D may be TRBD1 (5 bases). Germline assignment: CDR1 SGHTA and CDR2 FQGNSA. V lost 5 bases, J lost 6 bases, and 14 bases lay in between. This CDR3 is 14 amino acids long. This chain's CDR3 is CASSELTAAQPQHF. In DNA, the CDR3 is TGTGCCAGCAGCGAACTGACAGCGGCTCAGCCCCAGCATTTT.

V and J are TRBV25-1 and TRBJ2-7; tentatively, D is TRBD1 or TRBD2 (7 bases each). The V end was cut by 9 bases, the J end by 1 base, with 13 bases between. The CDR3 loop spans 13 amino acids. Germline V gives CDR1 MGHDK, CDR2 SYGVNS. The CDR3 bases are TGTGCCAGTACCAGGGGGGGATCCTACGAGCAGTACTTC. Protein sequence: CASTRGGSYEQYF.

V is TRBV20-1 and J is TRBJ2-1; tentatively, D is TRBD1 (5 bases). This CDR3 contains 14 residues. CDR1 is DFQATT and CDR2 is SNEGSKA in the germline V gene (reference sequence). V dropped 3 bases and J dropped 3 bases, with 12 bases sitting between them. CDR3 DNA: TGCAGTGCTAGGTCAGGGTCCGACTACAATGAGCAGTTCTTC. Protein sequence: CSARSGSDYNEQFF.

The table lists this clonotype with a few counts. The chain carries TRBV5-1 and TRBJ2-1; possibly TRBD1 or TRBD2 for D (5 bases each). This CDR3 has 14 amino acids. Trimming stripped 4 bases from V and 5 bases from J, with 13 bases between. Germline V gene data show CDR1 as SGHRS and CDR2 as YFSETQ. DNA for the CDR3: TGCGCCAGCAGCCCCAACCGGGACGACAATGAGCAGTTCTTC. Its protein product is CASSPNRDDNEQFF.

This clonotype was seen a handful of times. The chain employs TRBV12-3 or TRBV12-4 and TRBJ2-1; D possibly corresponds to TRBD2 (6 bases). V was cut by 6 bases and J by 10 bases, with 25 bases left in between. This CDR3 is built from 16 residues. The CDR3 DNA follows: TGTGCCAGCAGGGATGGGGGGACCAAGAAGCCGATAGAGCAGTTCTTC. Translated, it gives CASRDGGTKKPIEQFF.

In DNA form, the CDR3 reads TGTGCCAGCAGCATACAGGGGGATTTTTTATGGGAGCAGTACTTC. Protein sequence: CASSIQGDFLWEQYF. The gene calls are TRBV5-6 and TRBJ2-7, with 8 nucleotides matching TRBD1. CDR3 length equals 15 residues. CDR1 SGHDT and CDR2 YYEEEE come from the germline V gene. Germline trimming cut 4 bases from V and 7 bases from J; bases unmatched to any gene: 13.